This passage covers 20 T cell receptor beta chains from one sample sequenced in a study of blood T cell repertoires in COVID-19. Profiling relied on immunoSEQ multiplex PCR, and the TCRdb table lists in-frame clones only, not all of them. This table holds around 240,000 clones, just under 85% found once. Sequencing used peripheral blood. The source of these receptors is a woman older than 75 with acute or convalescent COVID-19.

As DNA, the CDR3 is TGCGCCAGCAGCCACGGGACAGGGGACTCCTACGAGCAGTACTTC. Encoded protein: CASSHGTGDSYEQYF. This chain links TRBV4-3 with TRBJ2-7; 10 bases agree with TRBD1. In germline, CDR1 is LGHNA, CDR2 YSLEER. The CDR3 is 15 amino acids. V lost 3 bases, J lost 0 bases, and 2 bases stayed unmatched.

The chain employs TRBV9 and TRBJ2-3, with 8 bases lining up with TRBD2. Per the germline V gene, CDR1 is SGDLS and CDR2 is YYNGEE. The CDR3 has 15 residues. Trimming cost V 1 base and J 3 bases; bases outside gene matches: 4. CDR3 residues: CASSVLGLATDTQYF. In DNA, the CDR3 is TGTGCCAGCAGCGTACTAGGACTAGCAACAGATACGCAGTATTTT. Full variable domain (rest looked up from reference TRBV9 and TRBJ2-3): DSGVTQTPKHLITATGQRVTLRCSPRSGDLSVYWYQQSLDQGLQFLIQYYNGEERAKGNILERFSAQQFPDLHSELNLSSLELGDSALYFCASSVLGLATDTQYFGPGTRLTVL.

This CDR3 reads CASSPFDIQYF. Here the CDR3 DNA reads TGTGCCAGCAGTCCTTTCGACATTCAGTACTTC. This sequence joins TRBV7-2 and TRBJ2-4; D unresolved. The V and J ends lost 6 bases and 8 bases respectively, with 8 bases between them. Germline loops: CDR1 SGHTA, CDR2 FQGNSA. CDR3 length: 11 residues.

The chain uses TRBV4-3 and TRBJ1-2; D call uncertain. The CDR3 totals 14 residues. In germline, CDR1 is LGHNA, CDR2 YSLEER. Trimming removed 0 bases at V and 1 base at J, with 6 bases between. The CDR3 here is CASSQESVNYGYTF. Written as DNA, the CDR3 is TGCGCCAGCAGCCAAGAGTCAGTTAACTATGGCTACACCTTC.

CDR3 nucleotides: TGTGCCAGCAGCACCGGACAGGGGGCGCTTTCACCCCTCCACTTT. Translating gives CASSTGQGALSPLHF. This chain uses TRBV9 with TRBJ1-6, with 11 bases lining up with TRBD1. The germline V gene has CDR1 SGDLS and CDR2 YYNGEE. Unmatched junction bases numbered 6, after V lost 4 bases and J lost 9 bases. The CDR3 length is 15 residues.

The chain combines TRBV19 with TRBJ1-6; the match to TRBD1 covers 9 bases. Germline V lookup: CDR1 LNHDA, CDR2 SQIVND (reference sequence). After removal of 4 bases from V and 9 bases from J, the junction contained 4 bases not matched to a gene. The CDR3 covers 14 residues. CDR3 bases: TGTGCCAGTAGTACGGACAGGGGCGGTTCACCCCTCCACTTT. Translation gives CASSTDRGGSPLHF.

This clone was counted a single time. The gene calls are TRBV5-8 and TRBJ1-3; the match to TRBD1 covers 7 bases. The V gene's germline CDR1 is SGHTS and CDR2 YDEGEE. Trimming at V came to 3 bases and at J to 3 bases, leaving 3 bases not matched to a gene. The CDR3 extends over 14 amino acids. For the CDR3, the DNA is TGTGCCAGCAGCTCCGACAGGGTTGGAAACACCATATATTTT. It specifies CASSSDRVGNTIYF.

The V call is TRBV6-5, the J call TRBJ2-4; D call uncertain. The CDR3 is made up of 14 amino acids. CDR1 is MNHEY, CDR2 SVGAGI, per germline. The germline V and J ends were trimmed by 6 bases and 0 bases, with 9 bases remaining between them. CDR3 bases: TGTGCCAGCAGCCGAACTCTAGCCAAAAACATTCAGTACTTC. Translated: CASSRTLAKNIQYF.

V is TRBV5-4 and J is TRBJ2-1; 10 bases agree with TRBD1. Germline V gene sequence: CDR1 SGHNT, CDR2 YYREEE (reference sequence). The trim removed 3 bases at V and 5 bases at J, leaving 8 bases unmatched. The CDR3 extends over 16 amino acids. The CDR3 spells CASSYRVGTGDNEQFF. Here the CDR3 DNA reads TGTGCCAGCAGCTATCGGGTGGGGACAGGGGACAATGAGCAGTTCTTC.

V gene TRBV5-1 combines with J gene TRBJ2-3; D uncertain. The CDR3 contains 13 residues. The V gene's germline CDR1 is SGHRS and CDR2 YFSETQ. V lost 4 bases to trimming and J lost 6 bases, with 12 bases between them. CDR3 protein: CASSTSPGDTQYF. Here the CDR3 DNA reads TGCGCCAGCAGCACAAGTCCCGGGGATACGCAGTATTTT. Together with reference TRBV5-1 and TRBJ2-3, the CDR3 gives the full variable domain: KAGVTQTPRYLIKTRGQQVTLSCSPISGHRSVSWYQQTPGQGLQFLFEYFSETQRNKGNFPGRFSGRQFSNSRSEMNVSTLELGDSALYLCASSTSPGDTQYFGPGTRLTVL.

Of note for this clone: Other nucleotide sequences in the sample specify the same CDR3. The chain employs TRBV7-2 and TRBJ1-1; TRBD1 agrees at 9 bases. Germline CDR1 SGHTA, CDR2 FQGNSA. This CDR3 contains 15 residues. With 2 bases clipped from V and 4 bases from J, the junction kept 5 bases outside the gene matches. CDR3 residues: CASSLRGQGVTEAFF. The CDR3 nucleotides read TGTGCCAGCAGCTTAAGGGGACAGGGCGTCACTGAAGCTTTCTTT.

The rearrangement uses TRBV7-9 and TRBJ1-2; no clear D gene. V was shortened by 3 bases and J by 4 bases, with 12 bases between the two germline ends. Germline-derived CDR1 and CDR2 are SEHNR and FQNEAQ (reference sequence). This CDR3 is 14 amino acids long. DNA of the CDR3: TGTGCCAGCAGCTTTGGAGCAGAAGTCTATGGCTACACCTTC. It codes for CASSFGAEVYGYTF.

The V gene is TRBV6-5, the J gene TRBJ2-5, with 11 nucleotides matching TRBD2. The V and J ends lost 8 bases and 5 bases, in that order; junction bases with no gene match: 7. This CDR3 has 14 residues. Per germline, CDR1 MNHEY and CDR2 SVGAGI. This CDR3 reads CASGLAGGRETQYF. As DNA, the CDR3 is TGTGCCAGCGGATTAGCGGGGGGGCGGGAGACCCAGTACTTC.

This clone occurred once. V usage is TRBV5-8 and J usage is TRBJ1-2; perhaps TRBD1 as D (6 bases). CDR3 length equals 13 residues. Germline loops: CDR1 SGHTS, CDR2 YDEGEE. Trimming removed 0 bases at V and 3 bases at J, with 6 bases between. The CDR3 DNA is TGTGCCAGCAGCTTGGACAGGGACTATGGCTACACCTTC. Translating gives CASSLDRDYGYTF.

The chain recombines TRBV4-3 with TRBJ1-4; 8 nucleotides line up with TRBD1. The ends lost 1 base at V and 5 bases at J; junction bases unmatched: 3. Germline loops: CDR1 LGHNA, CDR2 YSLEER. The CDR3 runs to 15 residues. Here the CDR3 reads CASSQATGGNEKLFF. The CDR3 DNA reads TGCGCCAGCAGCCAAGCCACAGGGGGGAATGAAAAACTGTTTTTT.

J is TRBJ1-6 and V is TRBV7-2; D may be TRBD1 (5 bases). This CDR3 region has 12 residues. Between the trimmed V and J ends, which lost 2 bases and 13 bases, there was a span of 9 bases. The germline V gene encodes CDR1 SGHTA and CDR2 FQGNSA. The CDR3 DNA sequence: TGTGCCAGCAGCTTACCGGGACTCCCCCTCCACTTT. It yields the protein CASSLPGLPLHF.

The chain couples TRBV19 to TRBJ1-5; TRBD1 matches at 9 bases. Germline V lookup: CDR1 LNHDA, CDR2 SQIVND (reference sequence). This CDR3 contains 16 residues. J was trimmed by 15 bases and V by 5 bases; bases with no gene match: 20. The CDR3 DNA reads TGTGCCAGTAGTTTCTCCCCGGGACAGGGTATTGCACGATTGCATTTT. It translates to CASSFSPGQGIARLHF.

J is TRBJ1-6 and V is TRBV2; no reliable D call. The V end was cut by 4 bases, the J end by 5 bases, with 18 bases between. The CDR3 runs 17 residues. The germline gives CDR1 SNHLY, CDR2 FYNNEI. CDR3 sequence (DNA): TGTGCCAGCAGTGCGAGGGTCCTCGTTGGAAATAATTCACCCCTCCACTTT. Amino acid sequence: CASSARVLVGNNSPLHF. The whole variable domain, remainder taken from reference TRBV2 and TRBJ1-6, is EPEVTQTPSHQVTQMGQEVILRCVPISNHLYFYWYRQILGQKVEFLVSFYNNEISEKSEIFDDQFSVERPDGSNFTLKIRSTKLEDSAMYFCASSARVLVGNNSPLHFGNGTRLTVT.

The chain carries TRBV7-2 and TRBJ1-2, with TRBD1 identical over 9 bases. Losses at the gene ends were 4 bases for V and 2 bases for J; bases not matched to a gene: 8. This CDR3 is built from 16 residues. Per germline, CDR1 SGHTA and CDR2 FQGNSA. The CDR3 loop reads CASSSAGTGSNYGYTF. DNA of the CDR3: TGTGCCAGCAGCTCCGCCGGGACAGGGTCAAACTATGGCTACACCTTC.

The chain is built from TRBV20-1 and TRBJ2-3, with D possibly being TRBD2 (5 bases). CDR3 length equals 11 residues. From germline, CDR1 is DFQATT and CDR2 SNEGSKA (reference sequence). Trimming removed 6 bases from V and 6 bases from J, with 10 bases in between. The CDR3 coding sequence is TGCAGTGCAGGTGGCGGGGATACGCAGTATTTT. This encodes CSAGGGDTQYF.